The 28 T cell receptor beta chains given below trace back to one sample, sequenced in a study of long-term antiretroviral therapy in people with HIV. Researchers report immunoSEQ v3.0 was run at survey level. Profiling relied on immunoSEQ multiplex PCR, and the TCRdb table lists in-frame clones only, not all of them. Of tens of thousands of clones listed, 70% to 85% are singletons. The sequences come from unsorted PBMCs, collected 0.5 years after starting antiretroviral therapy. These receptors were taken from a man younger than 35 with HIV.

The V gene is TRBV27, the J gene TRBJ2-5; unclear D gene. Germline-derived CDR1 and CDR2 are MNHEY and SMNVEV (reference sequence). The CDR3 has 14 residues. V was pared by 2 bases and J by 7 bases, with 14 bases between. In DNA form, the CDR3 reads TGTGCCAGCAGTTTAGGTAGGGCCAAGGCGACCCAGTACTTC. Translating it yields CASSLGRAKATQYF.

The V and J genes are TRBV30 and TRBJ1-1; D is possibly TRBD1 (5 bases). Per the germline V gene, CDR1 is GTSNPN and CDR2 is SVGIG (reference sequence). The CDR3 totals 14 residues. Trimming removed 0 bases at V and 4 bases at J, with 12 bases between. CDR3 amino acids: CAWSVMGGGTEAFF. Here the CDR3 DNA reads TGTGCCTGGAGTGTGATGGGCGGGGGCACTGAAGCTTTCTTT. The whole variable domain, filled in from reference TRBV30 and TRBJ1-1, reads SQTIHQWPATLVQPVGSPLSLECTVEGTSNPNLYWYRQAAGRGLQLLFYSVGIGQISSEVPQNLSASRPQDRQFILSSKKLLLSDSGFYLCAWSVMGGGTEAFFGQGTRLTVV.

This clone occurred a few times. The rearrangement joins TRBV7-9 to TRBJ1-2; D unresolved. CDR1 is SEHNR and CDR2 is FQNEAQ in the germline V gene (reference sequence). Trimming left V 0 bases short and J 5 bases short, with 4 bases between. This CDR3 comprises 12 residues. The chain's CDR3 is CASSLAVYGYTF. The CDR3 DNA is TGTGCCAGCAGCTTAGCGGTGTATGGCTACACCTTC.

The gene calls are TRBV7-6 and TRBJ2-3, with TRBD2 matching over 16 bases. The CDR3 sequence is 18 residues long. CDR1 is SGHVS and CDR2 is FNYEAQ in the germline V gene. After removal of 5 bases from V and 2 bases from J, the junction contained 7 bases not matched to a gene. CDR3 residues: CASSPIGTSGGDTDTQYF. CDR3 nucleotides: TGTGCCAGCAGCCCCATTGGGACTAGCGGGGGGGACACAGATACGCAGTATTTT.

By share, this clone ranks as medium-sized (0.01 to 0.1%). This chain joins TRBV2 and TRBJ2-3; 10 bases agree with TRBD2. The CDR3 totals 16 residues. CDR1 and CDR2 (germline): SNHLY, FYNNEI. V lost 2 bases to trimming and J lost 1 base; unmatched junction nucleotides: 3. CDR3 bases: TGTGCCAGCAGTGAACAGCTAGCGGGGGGCACAGATACGCAGTATTTT. It encodes CASSEQLAGGTDTQYF.

This clone was seen only once. The chain employs TRBV11-1 and TRBJ2-5; D ambiguous. Trimming took off 2 bases at V and 4 bases at J, with 17 bases between the two ends. CDR1 is SGHAT, CDR2 FQDESV, per germline (reference sequence). The CDR3 is 16 amino acids. In DNA form, the CDR3 reads TGTGCCAGCAGCTTAACGGGCGGTCCTCCTCCAGAGACCCAGTACTTC. This translates into CASSLTGGPPPETQYF.

J is TRBJ2-1 and V is TRBV5-6, with D maybe TRBD1 (5 bases). Germline loops: CDR1 SGHDT, CDR2 YYEEEE. V was trimmed by 0 bases and J by 3 bases, leaving 13 bases between them. The CDR3 contains 16 residues. The CDR3 sequence: CASSLGDRDLYNEQFF. CDR3 nucleotide sequence: TGTGCCAGCAGCTTGGGCGACAGAGATCTCTACAATGAGCAGTTCTTC.

This chain uses TRBV19 with TRBJ2-5; 12 nucleotides line up with TRBD2. This CDR3 has 14 residues. Germline lookup yields CDR1 LNHDA and CDR2 SQIVND (reference sequence). The ends lost 4 bases at V and 5 bases at J; junction bases unmatched: 2. The CDR3 nucleotides read TGTGCCAGTAGTACTAGCGGGGGGGGCGAGACCCAGTACTTC. Its protein is CASSTSGGGETQYF.

This clone was detected a few times. This sequence joins TRBV27 and TRBJ2-7, with TRBD1 identical over 8 bases. J was trimmed by 5 bases and V by 5 bases; bases with no gene match: 5. The germline gives CDR1 MNHEY, CDR2 SMNVEV (reference sequence). The CDR3 is 13 residues long. CDR3 in amino acids: CASSIRQGNEQYF. CDR3 coding DNA: TGTGCCAGCAGTATTCGACAGGGGAACGAGCAGTACTTC.

The chain is built from TRBV9 and TRBJ1-3; D is unclear. The CDR3 runs to 16 residues. From germline, CDR1 is SGDLS and CDR2 YYNGEE. V lost 0 bases, J lost 7 bases, and 17 bases lay in between. The CDR3, as DNA: TGTGCCAGCAGCGTAGAGTCGGCGAGGTTTTCGAACACCATATATTTT. This translates into CASSVESARFSNTIYF.

This clone was observed a few times. CDR3 DNA sequence: TGTGCCAGCAGTGAATTGGTAAACACCGGGGAGCTGTTTTTT. It codes for CASSELVNTGELFF. The chain couples TRBV2 to TRBJ2-2; unclear D gene. Germline CDR1 and CDR2: SNHLY and FYNNEI. CDR3 length: 14 residues. V shed 2 bases and J shed 2 bases, with 6 bases lying between them.

This chain joins TRBV27 and TRBJ2-7, with 11 bases matching TRBD1. The V gene end was trimmed by 5 bases and the J gene end by 4 bases; junction bases not matched to a gene: 13. The CDR3 has 17 residues. Germline values: CDR1 MNHEY, CDR2 SMNVEV (reference sequence). The CDR3 is CASSGNAGTGGYYEQYF. The CDR3 DNA reads TGTGCCAGCAGTGGAAATGCCGGGACAGGGGGATATTACGAGCAGTACTTC.

The CDR3 sequence: CASSLAGISGKLFF. CDR3 DNA sequence: TGTGCCAGCAGTTTAGCAGGAATCTCCGGAAAACTGTTTTTT. The rearrangement joins TRBV27 to TRBJ1-4; no reliable D call. This CDR3 has 14 amino acids. The germline V and J ends were trimmed by 2 bases and 10 bases, with 14 bases remaining between them. Germline CDR1 and CDR2: MNHEY and SMNVEV (reference sequence).

This clone showed up just once. V and J are TRBV23-1 and TRBJ1-2; 7 bases match TRBD1. TRBV23-1 is an ORF for which the function is uncertain. Unmatched junction bases numbered 10, after V lost 4 bases and J lost 5 bases. The CDR3 contains 15 residues. The CDR3 coding sequence is TGCGCCAGCAGTCCCCGGGGACAGTCGACGTATGGCTACACCTTC. The encoded protein is CASSPRGQSTYGYTF.

The chain employs TRBV6-1 and TRBJ2-2, with 7 bases that match TRBD1. From germline, CDR1 is MNHNS and CDR2 SASEGT. J was trimmed by 3 bases and V by 7 bases; bases with no gene match: 5. This CDR3 comprises 14 residues. CDR3 sequence: CASTGQTYTGELFF. The CDR3 DNA sequence: TGTGCCAGCACGGGACAGACATACACCGGGGAGCTGTTTTTT.

V usage is TRBV27 and J usage is TRBJ2-7; 12 bases agree with TRBD1. This CDR3 comprises 14 residues. Germline V gene data show CDR1 as MNHEY and CDR2 as SMNVEV (reference sequence). J lost 6 bases, V lost 8 bases, and 8 bases had no gene match. CDR3 sequence (DNA): TGTGCCAGCTCCCGCGGGACAGGGGGCGCCGAGCAGTACTTC. Translating it yields CASSRGTGGAEQYF.

V usage is TRBV28 and J usage is TRBJ2-7; 8 bases fit TRBD1. The J segment lost 4 bases and the V segment lost 3 bases, leaving 5 bases of the junction unmatched. This CDR3 has 14 amino acids. In germline, CDR1 is MDHEN, CDR2 SYDVKM. The CDR3 coding sequence is TGTGCCAGCAGTTTCGCAGGGGGCAAGTACGAGCAGTACTTC. It specifies CASSFAGGKYEQYF.

This chain links TRBV19 with TRBJ2-3, with D perhaps matching TRBD2 (6 bases). Trimming removed 8 bases from V and 4 bases from J, with 13 bases in between. Germline values: CDR1 LNHDA, CDR2 SQIVND (reference sequence). The CDR3 sequence is 13 residues long. CDR3 loop: CASAPGDPDTQYF. The CDR3, as DNA: TGTGCCAGTGCGCCGGGGGATCCAGATACGCAGTATTTT.

The CDR3 loop reads CASSIRTGGQHQPQHF. The DNA for the CDR3 is TGTGCCAGCAGTATCCGGACAGGGGGCCAGCATCAGCCCCAGCATTTT. The rearrangement links TRBV28 to TRBJ1-5, with 11 bases fitting TRBD1. Germline V gene lookup returns CDR1 MDHEN and CDR2 SYDVKM. The ends lost 5 bases at V and 5 bases at J; junction bases unmatched: 8. The CDR3 spans 16 residues.

The chain recombines TRBV9 with TRBJ2-5; tentatively, D is TRBD1 or TRBD2 (5 bases each). CDR1 is SGDLS, CDR2 YYNGEE, per germline. V was cut by 3 bases and J by 4 bases, with 10 bases left in between. The CDR3 covers 13 residues. This CDR3 reads CASSGDLLETQYF. The CDR3 region has the DNA TGTGCCAGCAGCGGGGACCTTTTAGAGACCCAGTACTTC.

This chain connects TRBV28 to TRBJ2-7, with a tentative D call TRBD1 (5 bases). CDR3 length: 13 residues. Germline-derived CDR1 and CDR2 are MDHEN and SYDVKM. Trimming removed 5 bases at V and 2 bases at J, with 10 bases between. In nucleotides, the CDR3 is TGTGCCAGCAGTCCGACAGTTGCCTACGAGCAGTACTTC. It specifies CASSPTVAYEQYF.

The chain joins TRBV4-1 to TRBJ2-3; D gene uncertain. The CDR3 is 15 residues long. Trimming stripped 1 base from V and 1 base from J, with 9 bases between. CDR1 and CDR2 from the germline V gene are MGHRA and YSYEKL. The CDR3 spells CASSQGYGGTDTQYF. Here the CDR3 DNA reads TGCGCCAGCAGCCAAGGGTACGGAGGCACAGATACGCAGTATTTT.

The V and J genes are TRBV7-8 and TRBJ1-5; D remains unclear. The V end lost 2 bases, the J end lost 0 bases, and 8 bases lay between the germline ends. Germline CDR1 SGHVS, CDR2 FQNEAQ. The CDR3 sequence is 15 residues long. The CDR3 DNA is TGTGCCAGCAGCTTAAGCACCTATAGCAATCAGCCCCAGCATTTT. It translates to CASSLSTYSNQPQHF.

The chain uses TRBV6-5 and TRBJ1-1; the D gene is possibly TRBD1 (5 bases). The CDR3 runs to 11 residues. Germline V lookup: CDR1 MNHEY, CDR2 SVGAGI. V was trimmed by 6 bases and J by 10 bases, leaving 12 bases between them. CDR3 sequence (DNA): TGTGCCAGCAGATCACAAGGGGCAGCTTTCTTT. Its translation is CASRSQGAAFF.

CDR3 bases: TGTGCCAGCCGGGGAGGGGGGCTGAACACTGAAGCTTTCTTT. Encoded protein: CASRGGGLNTEAFF. The chain combines TRBV5-4 with TRBJ1-1; the D gene is possibly TRBD1 (6 bases). The CDR3 is made up of 14 amino acids. V was trimmed by 7 bases and J by 0 bases, leaving 13 bases between them. Germline V gene sequence: CDR1 SGHNT, CDR2 YYREEE (reference sequence).

The chain has TRBV21-1 and TRBJ2-5; the D call TRBD1 from the table was never checked on the DNA. TRBV21-1 is given as a pseudogene. This CDR3 is 15 amino acids long. The CDR3 nucleotides are TGTGCCAGCAGCAAACCAGGGGCCTGCCAAGAGACCCAGTACTTC. Its translation: CASSKPGACQETQYF.

The chain recombines TRBV4-1 with TRBJ1-4; no reliable D call. The germline V gene encodes CDR1 MGHRA and CDR2 YSYEKL. The CDR3 sequence is 13 residues long. The V end was cut by 3 bases, the J end by 8 bases, with 10 bases between. CDR3: CASSHPEEEKLFF. The DNA for the CDR3 is TGCGCCAGCAGCCACCCTGAAGAGGAAAAACTGTTTTTT.

The chain couples TRBV9 to TRBJ1-2; 8 nucleotides align to TRBD1. The CDR3 is 17 amino acids. Germline values: CDR1 SGDLS, CDR2 YYNGEE. The V gene end was trimmed by 0 bases and the J gene end by 2 bases; junction bases not matched to a gene: 9. CDR3 DNA: TGTGCCAGCAGCGTAGATGTAGGGACAGGTTTGAACTATGGCTACACCTTC. Its translation: CASSVDVGTGLNYGYTF.